Following are 12 T cell receptor beta chains from one sample sequenced in a study of T cell changes during pregnancy in multiple sclerosis (dated by TCRdb to between 2017 and 2020). Libraries were prepared through the immunoSEQ multiplex PCR assay. The immuneACCESS repertoire file appears here via TCRdb, limited to in-frame rearrangements. These files lack a portion of the clones; in checked studies, under half of the deficit traces to unresolved V genes, and the cause of the others is not known. The sample yields some 54,000 clones; roughly 93% were counted once. The ten largest clones represent approximately 1.8% of the sample. The material sequenced was peripheral blood, taken after pregnancy. These TCRs come from a female donor with multiple sclerosis, enrolled in a pregnancy study.

V and J are TRBV2 and TRBJ2-7; 10 positions agree with TRBD2. The CDR3 is 14 residues long. Germline V lookup: CDR1 SNHLY, CDR2 FYNNEI. The junction had 7 bases not matched to a gene; V was cut back by 8 bases and J by 3 bases. DNA for the CDR3: TGTGCCAGCTTTGGGGGGACTAGCGACTACGAGCAGTACTTC. Translated, it gives CASFGGTSDYEQYF. The variable domain in full, completed from reference TRBV2 and TRBJ2-7, reads EPEVTQTPSHQVTQMGQEVILRCVPISNHLYFYWYRQILGQKVEFLVSFYNNEISEKSEIFDDQFSVERPDGSNFTLKIRSTKLEDSAMYFCASFGGTSDYEQYFGPGTRLTVT.

The chain carries TRBV18 and TRBJ1-1; TRBD1 aligns across 7 bases. This CDR3 has 13 residues. J lost 5 bases, V lost 8 bases, and 8 bases had no gene match. The germline V gene encodes CDR1 KGHSH and CDR2 LQKENI. CDR3 DNA: TGTGCCAGCGCATTGAGGGGGCGGACTGAAGCTTTCTTT. Translating gives CASALRGRTEAFF.

The chain recombines TRBV5-4 with TRBJ2-7; maybe TRBD2 (5 bases). This CDR3 is built from 13 residues. The V and J ends lost 4 bases and 4 bases respectively, with 12 bases between them. Per the germline V gene, CDR1 is SGHNT and CDR2 is YYREEE (reference sequence). CDR3 sequence (DNA): TGTGCCAGCAGCACCGGGAACCTTTACGAGCAGTACTTC. Its translation: CASSTGNLYEQYF.

This chain links TRBV29-1 with TRBJ2-1, with 10 bases fitting TRBD2. J was trimmed by 8 bases and V by 4 bases; bases with no gene match: 8. CDR1 is SQVTM, CDR2 ANQGSEA, per germline. The CDR3 spans 14 residues. The CDR3 sequence: CSVAPSGSLHEQFF. The DNA of the CDR3 is TGCAGCGTTGCCCCTAGCGGGAGTTTGCATGAGCAGTTCTTC.

V usage is TRBV11-1 and J usage is TRBJ2-7; 8 nucleotides align to TRBD2. Germline V lookup: CDR1 SGHAT, CDR2 FQDESV (reference sequence). J was trimmed by 9 bases and V by 7 bases; bases with no gene match: 23. This CDR3 comprises 17 residues. The DNA of the CDR3 is TGTGCCAGCATCCCAGGGGTAGCGGGAACAAATGACGGTGTGCAGTACTTC. Translation gives CASIPGVAGTNDGVQYF.

The chain couples TRBV7-9 to TRBJ2-6; D gene ambiguous. In germline, CDR1 is SEHNR, CDR2 FQNEAQ (reference sequence). CDR3 length: 14 amino acids. The V end was cut by 5 bases, the J end by 1 base, with 6 bases between. The CDR3 reads CASSRQSGANVLTF. CDR3 coding DNA: TGTGCCAGCAGCCGACAATCTGGGGCCAACGTCCTGACTTTC.

The chain couples TRBV7-2 to TRBJ1-2; maybe TRBD1 (5 bases). The germline V and J ends were trimmed by 4 bases and 0 bases, with 9 bases remaining between them. Germline values: CDR1 SGHTA, CDR2 FQGNSA. There are 14 residues in the CDR3. The CDR3 nucleotides read TGTGCCAGCAGCTCAACGACAGCTAACTATGGCTACACCTTC. Its translation is CASSSTTANYGYTF. The whole variable domain, filled in from reference TRBV7-2 and TRBJ1-2, reads GAGVSQSPSNKVTEKGKDVELRCDPISGHTALYWYRQSLGQGLEFLIYFQGNSAPDKSGLPSDRFSAERTGGSVSTLTIQRTQQEDSAVYLCASSSTTANYGYTFGSGTRLTVV.

The rearrangement joins TRBV7-3 to TRBJ2-3, with D possibly matching TRBD2 (6 bases). The germline V gene encodes CDR1 SGHTA and CDR2 FQGTGA. The ends were cut back, 4 bases at V and 2 bases at J, with 13 bases in the middle. The CDR3 sequence is 15 residues long. CDR3 region: CASSSFGGSTDTQYF. The CDR3, as DNA: TGTGCCAGCAGCTCTTTCGGGGGTTCCACAGATACGCAGTATTTT.

The chain joins TRBV4-1 to TRBJ2-1; D gene uncertain. Germline assignment: CDR1 MGHRA and CDR2 YSYEKL. V dropped 1 base and J dropped 0 bases, with 13 bases sitting between them. This CDR3 region has 17 residues. CDR3 sequence reads: CASSQVLQRSSYNEQFF. The CDR3 nucleotides are TGCGCCAGCAGCCAAGTCCTCCAGAGGAGCTCCTACAATGAGCAGTTCTTC.

The rearrangement links TRBV11-2 to TRBJ1-1; D remains ambiguous. CDR1 SGHAT and CDR2 FQNNGV come from the germline V gene. Trimming took 0 bases from V and 5 from J, leaving 7 bases between them. The CDR3 loop spans 13 amino acids. The CDR3 DNA follows: TGTGCCAGCAGCTTAGATTTGAGAACTGAAGCTTTCTTT. Its translation is CASSLDLRTEAFF.

The chain couples TRBV19 to TRBJ1-5; the match to TRBD1 covers 8 bases. Germline CDR1 LNHDA, CDR2 SQIVND (reference sequence). V lost 8 bases to trimming and J lost 6 bases; unmatched junction nucleotides: 9. This CDR3 has 14 amino acids. The CDR3 sequence is CASADRGGRQPQHF. In DNA form, the CDR3 reads TGTGCCAGTGCCGACAGGGGAGGTCGTCAGCCCCAGCATTTT. The full variable domain, in which reference TRBV19 and TRBJ1-5 provide the parts outside the CDR3, is DGGITQSPKYLFRKEGQNVTLSCEQNLNHDAMYWYRQDPGQGLRLIYYSQIVNDFQKGDIAEGYSVSREKKESFPLTVTSAQKNPTAFYLCASADRGGRQPQHFGDGTRLSIL.

The chain couples TRBV27 to TRBJ2-1; TRBD1 is a possible D gene (6 bases). From germline, CDR1 is MNHEY and CDR2 SMNVEV (reference sequence). Trimming removed 7 bases from V and 1 base from J, with 14 bases in between. This CDR3 has 15 residues. The CDR3 protein is CASTWGRGSYNEQFF. The CDR3 nucleotides are TGTGCCAGCACCTGGGGCAGGGGATCCTACAATGAGCAGTTCTTC.